Below, 26 T cell receptor beta chains from the same sample are listed, as sequenced in a study of control samples from healthy donors and cancer patients. Using immunoSEQ multiplex PCR, the repertoire was profiled, and TCRdb retains in-frame clones only, with some absent. The repertoire includes under 150,000 clones, 89% of them detected once, and 4% to 5.5% sits in the top ten. The sequencing sample was made of blood. All receptors derive from a young man in good health.

The genes are TRBV15 and TRBJ2-5, with D possibly matching TRBD2 (6 bases). This CDR3 spans 14 amino acids. Trimming shortened V by 1 base and J by 3 bases, and 9 bases separated the two germline ends. Germline V gene sequence: CDR1 LNHNV, CDR2 YYDKDF (reference sequence). CDR3 nucleotides: TGTGCCACCAGCAGAGGGGGACTTGAAGAGACCCAGTACTTC. Residues: CATSRGGLEETQYF.

The chain links TRBV4-1 to TRBJ2-3; 7 bases agree with TRBD2. CDR3 length equals 17 residues. V dropped 1 base and J dropped 0; count of bases not matched to a gene: 7. Germline loops: CDR1 MGHRA, CDR2 YSYEKL. The CDR3 DNA is TGCGCCAGCAGCCAAGGAGGAGCGGGGAGTAGCACAGATACGCAGTATTTT. Translating gives CASSQGGAGSSTDTQYF.

This clone appeared many times. The rearrangement uses TRBV21-1 and TRBJ2-5; TRBD2 is taken as the D call from the table, unchecked against the DNA. TRBV21-1 is recorded as a pseudogene. The CDR3 totals 17 residues. CDR3 nucleotides: TGTGCCAGCAGCAACGGCAGGGCGCGGGAGGGAATTGAGACCCAGTACTTC. Amino acids: CASSNGRAREGIETQYF.

This clone was counted a single time. The chain uses TRBV14 and TRBJ1-2, with D maybe TRBD1 (5 bases). In germline, CDR1 is SGHDN, CDR2 FVKESK. The V end was cut by 1 base, the J end by 5 bases, with 17 bases between. The CDR3 is made up of 16 amino acids. CDR3 amino acids: CASSQAITGTAYGYTF. In nucleotides, the CDR3 is TGTGCCAGCAGCCAAGCGATAACCGGGACGGCTTATGGCTACACCTTC.

The rearrangement links TRBV6-1 to TRBJ1-2, with D tentatively TRBD1 (5 bases). This CDR3 spans 13 amino acids. Trimming removed 2 bases from V and 6 bases from J, with 10 bases in between. Germline V CDR1 and CDR2: MNHNS, SASEGT. The CDR3, as DNA: TGTGCCAGCAGTGAACCAGGGACGGATGGCTACACCTTC. Translation: CASSEPGTDGYTF.

This clone has just a few counts. The rearrangement links TRBV9 to TRBJ2-2, with a weak D call TRBD1 (5 bases). CDR3 length: 14 residues. Trimming took 3 bases from V and 6 from J, leaving 12 bases between them. The germline CDR1 and CDR2 sequences are SGDLS and YYNGEE. In DNA, the CDR3 is TGTGCCAGCAGCGCCCGGTGGGGCTCCGGGGAGCTGTTTTTT. It specifies CASSARWGSGELFF.

The rearrangement links TRBV7-6 to TRBJ1-6; 7 positions agree with TRBD1. Looked up from germline, CDR1 is SGHVS and CDR2 is FNYEAQ. CDR3 length: 15 residues. Losses at the gene ends were 1 base for V and 4 bases for J; bases not matched to a gene: 1. CDR3 nucleotide sequence: TGTGCCAGCAGCTTAGGACAGGGATATAATTCACCCCTCCACTTT. Translated: CASSLGQGYNSPLHF.

V and J are TRBV6-1 and TRBJ2-7, with 10 nucleotides matching TRBD1. V lost 7 bases, J lost 7 bases, and 7 bases stayed unmatched. The germline gives CDR1 MNHNS, CDR2 SASEGT. CDR3 length: 13 amino acids. The CDR3 DNA sequence: TGTGCCAGCATCCGGGACAGGGGCTCGGAGCAGTACTTC. Translating gives CASIRDRGSEQYF.

This clone is a singleton in its sample. The CDR3: CANPSGTGIVGELFF. The CDR3 DNA is TGTGCCAACCCCTCCGGGACAGGGATTGTCGGGGAGCTGTTTTTT. The rearrangement joins TRBV6-5 to TRBJ2-2; 9 bases are a match to TRBD1. The J segment lost 7 bases and the V segment lost 10 bases, leaving 13 bases of the junction unmatched. Looked up from germline, CDR1 is MNHEY and CDR2 is SVGAGI. The CDR3 spans 15 residues.

This sequence joins TRBV6-5 and TRBJ1-5; D gene unclear. The germline CDR1 and CDR2 sequences are MNHEY and SVGAGI. This CDR3 has 16 amino acids. V was cut by 0 bases and J by 0 bases, with 9 bases left in between. This CDR3 is CASSYSSQYSNQPQHF. Here the CDR3 DNA reads TGTGCCAGCAGTTACTCTTCACAGTATAGCAATCAGCCCCAGCATTTT.

This chain joins TRBV7-3 and TRBJ2-7; D is possibly TRBD2 (5 bases). Trimming pared 2 bases from V and 2 bases from J, leaving 10 bases between. Germline V gene lookup returns CDR1 SGHTA and CDR2 FQGTGA. This CDR3 contains 14 residues. The CDR3 DNA is TGTGCCAGCAGCTTATACGCCGGGGCCTACGAGCAGTACTTC. The encoded protein is CASSLYAGAYEQYF. The variable domain in full, with the rest retrieved from reference TRBV7-3 and TRBJ2-7, is GAGVSQTPSNKVTEKGKYVELRCDPISGHTALYWYRQSLGQGPEFLIYFQGTGAADDSGLPNDRFFAVRPEGSVSTLKIQRTERGDSAVYLCASSLYAGAYEQYFGPGTRLTVT.

V usage is TRBV10-1 and J usage is TRBJ1-5, with D possibly matching TRBD1 (6 bases). The V and J ends lost 2 bases and 0 bases respectively, with 20 bases between them. The CDR3 runs 19 residues. Germline CDR1 and CDR2: WNHNN and SYGVQD (reference sequence). CDR3 nucleotides: TGCGCCAGCAGTGAGCGATATGACAGGAATCCCTATAGCAATCAGCCCCAGCATTTT. Protein: CASSERYDRNPYSNQPQHF.

The V gene is TRBV4-3, the J gene TRBJ2-5, with D perhaps given as TRBD1 or TRBD2 (5 bases each). The CDR3 has 14 amino acids. V dropped 0 bases and J dropped 7 bases, with 12 bases sitting between them. Germline values: CDR1 LGHNA, CDR2 YSLEER. CDR3 residues: CASSQDGRDGTQYF. As DNA, the CDR3 is TGCGCCAGCAGCCAAGATGGCAGGGACGGGACCCAGTACTTC.

The V call is TRBV27, the J call TRBJ2-7, with D possibly TRBD2 on 6 matching bases. This CDR3 region has 13 residues. CDR1 is MNHEY and CDR2 is SMNVEV in the germline V gene (reference sequence). V dropped 4 bases and J dropped 7 bases, with 14 bases sitting between them. DNA of the CDR3: TGTGCCAGCAGTTACCGGGACTCCAGGGAGCAGTACTTC. Protein: CASSYRDSREQYF.

This rearrangement joins TRBV6-4 to TRBJ1-2; no clear D. Trimming pared 3 bases from V and 4 bases from J, leaving 3 bases between. The CDR3 length is 11 residues. Germline V gene lookup returns CDR1 MRHNA and CDR2 SNTAGT. For the CDR3, the DNA is TGTGCCAGCAGTGAGGGCTATGGCTACACCTTC. This translates into CASSEGYGYTF.

This rearrangement joins TRBV4-3 to TRBJ2-1; perhaps TRBD1 as D (5 bases). Germline V gives CDR1 LGHNA, CDR2 YSLEER. Trimming shortened V by 4 bases and J by 9 bases, and 13 bases separated the two germline ends. The CDR3 is made up of 13 amino acids. The CDR3 bases are TGCGCCAGCAGCCCCCAAGGGGTCGGTGAGCAGTTCTTC. It specifies CASSPQGVGEQFF.

The chain recombines TRBV27 with TRBJ2-7; D gene ambiguous. V was trimmed by 6 bases and J by 5 bases, leaving 11 bases between them. The CDR3 extends over 12 amino acids. In germline, CDR1 is MNHEY, CDR2 SMNVEV (reference sequence). DNA for the CDR3: TGTGCCAGCAGCAACCGAGTTAACGAGCAGTACTTC. It encodes CASSNRVNEQYF.

The chain is built from TRBV24-1 and TRBJ2-7; no firm D call. Germline V gene data show CDR1 as KGHDR and CDR2 as SFDVKD. Trimming took 2 bases from V and 0 from J, leaving 10 bases between them. The CDR3 runs to 15 residues. The CDR3 reads CATSDSRRSSYEQYF. The CDR3 region has the DNA TGTGCCACCAGTGATTCGAGACGGAGCTCCTACGAGCAGTACTTC.

This chain uses TRBV21-1 with TRBJ1-4; the listed D gene, TRBD1, was not tested against the DNA. TRBV21-1 counts as a pseudogene. This CDR3 is 17 amino acids long. CDR3 nucleotide sequence: TGTGCCAGCAGCCAAGGCGTCGGACCCACCAGGGATGAAAAACTGTTTTTT. Translated: CASSQGVGPTRDEKLFF.

V and J are TRBV6-5 and TRBJ2-7; maybe TRBD1 (6 bases). In germline, CDR1 is MNHEY, CDR2 SVGAGI. The CDR3 has 13 amino acids. V was pared by 4 bases and J by 1 base, with 8 bases between. The CDR3 is CASSSGQSYEQYF. CDR3 in DNA: TGTGCCAGCAGTTCCGGACAGTCCTACGAGCAGTACTTC.

The rearrangement uses TRBV7-9 and TRBJ1-1, with D uncertain. V lost 0 bases, J lost 7 bases, and 6 bases lay in between. The CDR3 contains 12 residues. Germline-derived CDR1 and CDR2 are SEHNR and FQNEAQ (reference sequence). CDR3 in amino acids: CASSLAGSEAFF. CDR3 nucleotide sequence: TGTGCCAGCAGCTTAGCTGGCAGTGAAGCTTTCTTT.

In this sample, this clone turned up once. J is TRBJ2-1 and V is TRBV6-5; possibly TRBD1 for D (6 bases). The CDR3 totals 15 residues. V gave up 8 bases and J gave up 5 bases, with 19 bases separating them. Germline assignment: CDR1 MNHEY and CDR2 SVGAGI. The CDR3 DNA reads TGTGCCAGCGGGCGGAGACCGGGACATGACAATGAGCAGTTCTTC. This codes for CASGRRPGHDNEQFF.

The rearrangement joins TRBV7-3 to TRBJ2-2; D gene unclear. The germline CDR1 and CDR2 sequences are SGHTA and FQGTGA. Trimming pared 2 bases from V and 6 bases from J, leaving 7 bases between. This CDR3 comprises 13 residues. The CDR3 loop is CASSLASSGELFF. CDR3 DNA: TGTGCCAGCAGCTTAGCGAGCTCCGGGGAGCTGTTTTTT.

The rearrangement links TRBV7-6 to TRBJ1-2; D possibly corresponds to TRBD1 (5 bases). This CDR3 comprises 12 residues. The germline V gene encodes CDR1 SGHVS and CDR2 FNYEAQ. Trimming cost V 5 bases and J 4 bases, with 8 bases left between them. The CDR3 loop reads CASSPDTYGYTF. The CDR3 nucleotides read TGTGCCAGCAGCCCGGACACCTATGGCTACACCTTC.

This chain's CDR3 is CASSPGTVYGYTF. The CDR3 bases are TGCGCCAGCAGCCCCGGGACAGTCTATGGCTACACCTTC. The chain couples TRBV4-1 to TRBJ1-2, with TRBD1 matching 7 bases. V lost 4 bases and J lost 4; bases outside the gene matches: 3. The CDR3 is 13 residues long. CDR1 is MGHRA, CDR2 YSYEKL, per germline.

The chain is built from TRBV28 and TRBJ2-5, with D perhaps TRBD2 (5 bases). The V gene lost 1 base and the J gene lost 3 bases, with 6 bases spanning the gap. This CDR3 spans 13 amino acids. The germline V gene has CDR1 MDHEN and CDR2 SYDVKM. CDR3 sequence reads: CASSLLTKETQYF. Here the CDR3 DNA reads TGTGCCAGCAGTTTATTGACTAAAGAGACCCAGTACTTC.